Listed below are T cell receptor beta chains from one sample, sequenced in a study of shared clonotypes between healthy human individuals. Method: immunoSEQ multiplex PCR; TCRdb's copy keeps in-frame clones and lacks some. The repertoire has approximately 1.1 million clones, 75% to 80% of them found once; the top ten carry about 0.52%. Source material: memory CD4+ T cells from PBMCs. The origin of the receptors is a young man in good health. Some clones in this sample may be carry-over from other donors' samples. Each CDR3 is given with its conserved first and last residue. Fields, in order: J gene, D gene, clone size, V gene, CDR3 DNA, CDR3 protein. A D gene is named only where the DNA matches it firmly. Rows give clone size only sometimes, using once, few, many, or a class for an expanded clone.

J gene: TRBJ2-7
D gene: .
clone size: .
V gene: TRBV6-5
CDR3 DNA: TGTGCCAGCAGTTACGGGCAGGGGCGGTACGAGCAGTACTTC
CDR3 protein: CASSYGQGRYEQYF

J gene: TRBJ2-5
D gene: TRBD2
clone size: once
V gene: TRBV28
CDR3 DNA: TGTGCCAGCAGTTTGGTTAGCGGGGGACAAGAGACCCAGTACTTC
CDR3 protein: CASSLVSGGQETQYF

J gene: TRBJ2-5
D gene: .
clone size: few
V gene: TRBV5-4
CDR3 DNA: TGTGCCAGCAGCAAGGGGGGAGGGACCCAGTACTTC
CDR3 protein: CASSKGGGTQYF

J gene: TRBJ2-2
D gene: .
clone size: once
V gene: TRBV11-2
CDR3 DNA: TGTGCCAGCAGCCCACCCTCCCGTCGGGACACCGGGGAGCTGTTTTTT
CDR3 protein: CASSPPSRRDTGELFF

J gene: TRBJ2-3
D gene: .
clone size: .
V gene: TRBV4-2
CDR3 DNA: TGTGCCAGCAGCCGGGAGGCAGATACGCAGTATTTT
CDR3 protein: CASSREADTQYF

J gene: TRBJ2-1
D gene: .
clone size: few
V gene: TRBV7-9
CDR3 DNA: TGTGCCAGCAGCCGTACAGGACTCTTCAACAATGAGCAGTTCTTC
CDR3 protein: CASSRTGLFNNEQFF

J gene: TRBJ1-4
D gene: TRBD1
clone size: .
V gene: TRBV10-3
CDR3 DNA: TGTGCCATCAGCCCGGGACAGGATTATGAAAAACTGTTTTTT
CDR3 protein: CAISPGQDYEKLFF

J gene: TRBJ1-2
D gene: .
clone size: .
V gene: TRBV6-6
CDR3 DNA: TGTGCCAGCAGTGAGACGGTTTCCTATGGCTACACCTTC
CDR3 protein: CASSETVSYGYTF

J gene: TRBJ2-3
D gene: TRBD2
clone size: few
V gene: TRBV5-1
CDR3 DNA: TGCGCCAGTTATAGCGGGAGCCCCCCGAATACGCAGTATTTT
CDR3 protein: CASYSGSPPNTQYF

J gene: TRBJ2-1
D gene: TRBD2
clone size: .
V gene: TRBV4-1
CDR3 DNA: TGCGCCAGCAGCCGAGGGACTAGCGTCTACAATGAGCAGTTCTTC
CDR3 protein: CASSRGTSVYNEQFF

J gene: TRBJ2-2
D gene: TRBD1
clone size: .
V gene: TRBV5-1
CDR3 DNA: TGCGCCAGCAGTGGACAGGCGAACACCGGGGAGCTGTTTTTT
CDR3 protein: CASSGQANTGELFF

J gene: TRBJ1-1
D gene: .
clone size: .
V gene: TRBV7-8
CDR3 DNA: TGTGCCAGCAGGCCGGACTCAGGGCTGAACACTGAAGCTTTCTTT
CDR3 protein: CASRPDSGLNTEAFF

J gene: TRBJ1-2
D gene: .
clone size: .
V gene: TRBV4-3
CDR3 DNA: TGCGCCAGCAGCCAAGAACAGGCCTATGGCTACACCTTC
CDR3 protein: CASSQEQAYGYTF

J gene: TRBJ2-3
D gene: .
clone size: once
V gene: TRBV5-1
CDR3 DNA: TGCGCCAGCAGCATTGGGACTCCCACAGATACGCAGTATTTT
CDR3 protein: CASSIGTPTDTQYF

J gene: TRBJ1-1
D gene: .
clone size: .
V gene: TRBV30
CDR3 DNA: TGTGCCTGGAGTGTAGCTTCTGAAGCTTTCTTT
CDR3 protein: CAWSVASEAFF

J gene: TRBJ2-1
D gene: .
clone size: .
V gene: TRBV4-3
CDR3 DNA: TGCGCCAGCAGCCAAGTGGACTCCTACAATGAGCAGTTCTTC
CDR3 protein: CASSQVDSYNEQFF

J gene: TRBJ2-7
D gene: .
clone size: .
V gene: TRBV7-3
CDR3 DNA: TGTGCCAGCAGCCTTGACAGCGGAACCTACGAGCAGTACTTC
CDR3 protein: CASSLDSGTYEQYF

J gene: TRBJ2-2
D gene: .
clone size: .
V gene: TRBV6-5
CDR3 DNA: TGTGCCAGCAGTTACTGGTCCGGGGAGCTGTTTTTT
CDR3 protein: CASSYWSGELFF

J gene: TRBJ1-6
D gene: .
clone size: .
V gene: TRBV28
CDR3 DNA: TGTGCCAGCTCCCTGGGGCAGGGGATTAAACCCCTCCACTTT
CDR3 protein: CASSLGQGIKPLHF

J gene: TRBJ2-5
D gene: .
clone size: once
V gene: TRBV2
CDR3 DNA: TGTGCCAGCAGTGTCCTCACAGGGAACTGGGAGACCCAGTACTTC
CDR3 protein: CASSVLTGNWETQYF

J gene: TRBJ2-1
D gene: TRBD2
clone size: few
V gene: TRBV2
CDR3 DNA: TGTGCCAGCATCGGGGGGGTCTCCTACAATGAGCAGTTCTTC
CDR3 protein: CASIGGVSYNEQFF

J gene: TRBJ1-5
D gene: TRBD1
clone size: .
V gene: TRBV9
CDR3 DNA: TGTGCCAGCCTTACAGGGGGCAATCAGCCCCAGCATTTT
CDR3 protein: CASLTGGNQPQHF

J gene: TRBJ2-2
D gene: .
clone size: .
V gene: TRBV6-5
CDR3 DNA: TGTGCCAGCAGACAGGGAAGCACCGGGGAGCTGTTTTTT
CDR3 protein: CASRQGSTGELFF

J gene: TRBJ2-5
D gene: .
clone size: .
V gene: TRBV27
CDR3 DNA: TGTGCCAGCGGATTCTGGGGACGCCCCCAAGAGACCCAGTACTTC
CDR3 protein: CASGFWGRPQETQYF

J gene: TRBJ1-5
D gene: .
clone size: .
V gene: TRBV2
CDR3 DNA: TGTGCCAGCACCTGGGACGGACGGCCCCAGCATTTT
CDR3 protein: CASTWDGRPQHF

J gene: TRBJ1-2
D gene: .
clone size: few
V gene: TRBV10-3
CDR3 DNA: TGTGCCATCGGGTGGGACGTCGGCTCGTACTATGGCTACACCTTC
CDR3 protein: CAIGWDVGSYYGYTF

J gene: TRBJ2-5
D gene: .
clone size: once
V gene: TRBV7-9
CDR3 DNA: TGTGCCAGCAGCTTAGGGGGCGCAGGGGAGACCCAGTACTTC
CDR3 protein: CASSLGGAGETQYF

J gene: TRBJ1-4
D gene: .
clone size: .
V gene: TRBV4-2
CDR3 DNA: TGTGCCAGCAGCCTAGGGGCGGCAACTAATGAAAAACTGTTTTTT
CDR3 protein: CASSLGAATNEKLFF

J gene: TRBJ2-5
D gene: .
clone size: .
V gene: TRBV5-1
CDR3 DNA: TGCGCCAGCAGCTTCACGGCTACCCAAGAGACCCAGTACTTC
CDR3 protein: CASSFTATQETQYF

J gene: TRBJ1-4
D gene: .
clone size: .
V gene: TRBV29-1
CDR3 DNA: TGCAGCGGGAAAAGCGGAGCAAATGAAAAACTGTTTTTT
CDR3 protein: CSGKSGANEKLFF

J gene: TRBJ2-1
D gene: TRBD2
clone size: .
V gene: TRBV7-9
CDR3 DNA: TGTGCCAGCAGCTTAGCGACTAGCGGATACAATGAGCAGTTCTTC
CDR3 protein: CASSLATSGYNEQFF

J gene: TRBJ2-2
D gene: TRBD2
clone size: .
V gene: TRBV29-1
CDR3 DNA: TGCAGCGCCACTAGCGGGGGGAACACCGGGGAGCTGTTTTTT
CDR3 protein: CSATSGGNTGELFF

J gene: TRBJ1-3
D gene: .
clone size: once
V gene: TRBV9
CDR3 DNA: TGTGCCAGCAGCGTAGAAGGGGGAGCTGGAAACACCATATATTTT
CDR3 protein: CASSVEGGAGNTIYF

J gene: TRBJ2-2
D gene: TRBD1
clone size: many
V gene: TRBV7-9
CDR3 DNA: TGTGCCAGCAGCTTAGCCCCCCGGGGACAGGGGATCCCCGGGGAGCTGTTTTTT
CDR3 protein: CASSLAPRGQGIPGELFF

J gene: TRBJ1-2
D gene: .
clone size: .
V gene: TRBV4-2
CDR3 DNA: TGTGCCAGCAGCCAAGATTGGTCAGGGGACTATGGCTACACCTTC
CDR3 protein: CASSQDWSGDYGYTF

J gene: TRBJ2-5
D gene: TRBD2
clone size: .
V gene: TRBV7-2
CDR3 DNA: TGTGCCAGCAGCTTACGACCTCTAGCGGGAGGGGAGACCCAGTACTTC
CDR3 protein: CASSLRPLAGGETQYF

J gene: TRBJ2-3
D gene: TRBD2
clone size: once
V gene: TRBV4-1
CDR3 DNA: TGCGCCAGCAGCCAACCTCCGGGACTAGCGGCGGGAGATACGCAGTATTTT
CDR3 protein: CASSQPPGLAAGDTQYF

J gene: TRBJ2-6
D gene: .
clone size: .
V gene: TRBV28
CDR3 DNA: TGTGCCAGCAGTTTGCGGACAGACTGGGCCAACGTCCTGACTTTC
CDR3 protein: CASSLRTDWANVLTF

J gene: TRBJ2-2
D gene: TRBD2
clone size: .
V gene: TRBV9
CDR3 DNA: TGTGCCAGCAGCGCTCGGCGGGAGTCGAGCACCGGGGAGCTGTTTTTT
CDR3 protein: CASSARRESSTGELFF

J gene: TRBJ2-1
D gene: TRBD1
clone size: .
V gene: TRBV4-1
CDR3 DNA: TGCGCCAGCAGCCCCCTGGGACAGGGAAAAGTCAATGAGCAGTTCTTC
CDR3 protein: CASSPLGQGKVNEQFF

J gene: TRBJ2-7
D gene: .
clone size: .
V gene: TRBV4-3
CDR3 DNA: TGCGCCAGCAGCCAAATCGGACCGCCGAGCTCCTACGAGCAGTACTTC
CDR3 protein: CASSQIGPPSSYEQYF

J gene: TRBJ1-1
D gene: .
clone size: .
V gene: TRBV4-2
CDR3 DNA: TGTGCCAGCAGCCAAGACCGGGGAAGAACTGAAGCTTTCTTT
CDR3 protein: CASSQDRGRTEAFF

J gene: TRBJ2-2
D gene: .
clone size: .
V gene: TRBV19
CDR3 DNA: TGTGCCAGTAGGCCGTCGGGAGTAGGGAACACCGGGGAGCTGTTTTTT
CDR3 protein: CASRPSGVGNTGELFF

J gene: TRBJ1-2
D gene: TRBD1
clone size: .
V gene: TRBV28
CDR3 DNA: TGTGCCAGCAGGCTGGGACAGGGGCCTGGCTACACCTTC
CDR3 protein: CASRLGQGPGYTF

J gene: TRBJ1-2
D gene: TRBD1
clone size: once
V gene: TRBV5-1
CDR3 DNA: TGCGCCAGCAAAGGTCTCGGGACAGTCCTGGGTGGCTACACCTTC
CDR3 protein: CASKGLGTVLGGYTF

J gene: TRBJ2-1
D gene: .
clone size: .
V gene: TRBV7-8
CDR3 DNA: TGTGCCAGCAGCTTAGAATGGCAGAGCTACAATGAGCAGTTCTTC
CDR3 protein: CASSLEWQSYNEQFF

J gene: TRBJ1-1
D gene: .
clone size: few
V gene: TRBV19
CDR3 DNA: TGTGCCAGCACAGGTCGTTACACTGAAGCTTTCTTT
CDR3 protein: CASTGRYTEAFF

J gene: TRBJ2-2
D gene: TRBD2
clone size: .
V gene: TRBV11-1
CDR3 DNA: TGTGCCAGCAGCTTTTATCCTAGCGGGAGGGCCAATGGCGGGGAGCTGTTTTTT
CDR3 protein: CASSFYPSGRANGGELFF

J gene: TRBJ2-1
D gene: .
clone size: .
V gene: TRBV11-3
CDR3 DNA: TGTGCCAGCAGCTCAAGGGGGACTACAAACAATGAGCAGTTCTTC
CDR3 protein: CASSSRGTTNNEQFF

J gene: TRBJ2-3
D gene: .
clone size: few
V gene: TRBV12-5
CDR3 DNA: TGTGCTAGTGGTTCAGGGCAGGCGGGCACAGATACGCAGTATTTT
CDR3 protein: CASGSGQAGTDTQYF

J gene: TRBJ1-2
D gene: .
clone size: .
V gene: TRBV4-1
CDR3 DNA: TGCGCCAGCAGCCGATCAGGGATGGGAAACTATGGCTACACCTTC
CDR3 protein: CASSRSGMGNYGYTF